What follows describes a single T cell receptor beta chain. V trimming: 6 bases; J trimming: 0 bases; junction bases outside the gene matches: 10. The CDR3 spans 15 residues. Germline V CDR1 and CDR2: SQVTM, ANQGSEA. As handled by the study authors: Reference gene primer amplification gave estimated nucleated cell counts. Assay: immunoSEQ multiplex PCR; the TCRdb copy retains only in-frame clones and omits some. V, J and clone size reflect that table, while D and trimming were determined from the DNA. The data hold 400,000 to 450,000 clones, with around 91% observed a single time. This record comes from a study of blood T cell repertoires in COVID-19.

The receptor was isolated from a man aged 18 to 30 who had recovered from COVID-19. Source material: PBMCs or T cells enriched from blood (not recorded which). The rearrangement joins TRBV29-1 to TRBJ1-1; 7 bases fit TRBD1. The CDR3 loop reads CSVPGQAKVNTEAFF. Written as DNA, the CDR3 is TGCAGCGTCCCCGGACAGGCGAAGGTGAACACTGAAGCTTTCTTT.